The clone carrying this T cell receptor (beta chain) was picked up many times. From RNA transcripts, TCR beta CDR3 regions were amplified. TCR CDR3 regions were first amplified by RT-PCR with HTBI primers. From the multiplex PCR reads, TCRdb called clonotypes with MiXCR, one entry per CDR3 protein. The sample consists of 730,000 or so distinct CDR3 sequences, about 19% of them appearing once. The V end lost 3 bases, the J end lost 6 bases, and 12 bases lay between the germline ends. Germline CDR1 reads LGHDT; CDR2 reads YNNKEL (reference sequence). CDR3 size: 14 residues. The data are from a study of T cells in Graves' hyperthyroidism and ophthalmopathy.

The chain uses TRBV3-1 and TRBJ2-1, with D possibly matching TRBD2 (6 bases). The TCR was taken from a woman in her forties or fifties with Graves' hyperthyroidism that later progressed to Graves' ophthalmopathy. The sample taken for sequencing was blood. This chain's CDR3 is CASSHGDSRNEQFF. The CDR3, as DNA: TGTGCCAGCAGCCACGGGGACTCACGCAATGAGCAGTTCTTC.